This T cell receptor (beta chain) was documented in a study of OX40 agonist ivuxolimab in advanced cancers. Overall study context: Patients were dosed with the agonistic anti-OX40 (CD134) antibody ivuxolimab.

Findings and limits, study-wide: The CD4+ and CD8+ T cells in the blood had expanded clonally by week 6 at 0.1 to 3.0 mg/kg.

Clones were sequenced by immunoSEQ multiplex PCR, and TCRdb holds only the in-frame ones, with some missing. The sample consists of 20,000 to 25,000 clones, about four fifths of them appearing once. The CDR3 is made up of 14 amino acids. The V end was cut by 7 bases, the J end by 2 bases, with 15 bases between. Per the germline V gene, CDR1 is WSHSY and CDR2 is SAAADI. To note about this clone: What it binds is unknown.

Sequenced material: CD4+ or CD8+ T cells sorted from blood, taken in a trial of the OX40 agonist ivuxolimab. The chain carries TRBV10-2 and TRBJ2-7; D is possibly TRBD2 (5 bases). The receptor's source is an adult with an advanced solid tumor such as melanoma, head and neck, liver or kidney cancer. The CDR3 loop reads CASTEGPSTYEQYF. As DNA, the CDR3 is TGCGCCAGCACCGAGGGTCCTTCAACCTACGAGCAGTACTTC.